This T cell receptor beta chain came from a study of OX40 agonist ivuxolimab in advanced cancers. Systemic immunosuppression or autoimmune disease history was grounds to exclude patients. With respect to this clone: Its specificity is not known.

The study, taken as a whole, reports: In the 0.1-3.0 mg/kg groups, partial responders showed among the lowest expansion.

Produced via immunoSEQ multiplex PCR; TCRdb's table is partial and in-frame only. The data hold 50,000 or so clones, with less than 95% observed a single time. The CDR3 has 14 amino acids. From germline, CDR1 is MNHEY and CDR2 SVGAGI. The chain employs TRBV6-5 and TRBJ2-5, with D unresolved. The tail of the sequence fits TRBJ2-7 better, so the J call may be wrong. Here the sequenced sample was CD4+ or CD8+ T cells sorted from blood, taken in a trial of the OX40 agonist ivuxolimab. The TCR comes from an adult with an advanced solid tumor such as melanoma, head and neck, liver or kidney cancer. Written as DNA, the CDR3 is TGTGCCAGCAGTTACTCAGGGATCGGCAACGAGCAGTACTTC. It specifies CASSYSGIGNEQYF.